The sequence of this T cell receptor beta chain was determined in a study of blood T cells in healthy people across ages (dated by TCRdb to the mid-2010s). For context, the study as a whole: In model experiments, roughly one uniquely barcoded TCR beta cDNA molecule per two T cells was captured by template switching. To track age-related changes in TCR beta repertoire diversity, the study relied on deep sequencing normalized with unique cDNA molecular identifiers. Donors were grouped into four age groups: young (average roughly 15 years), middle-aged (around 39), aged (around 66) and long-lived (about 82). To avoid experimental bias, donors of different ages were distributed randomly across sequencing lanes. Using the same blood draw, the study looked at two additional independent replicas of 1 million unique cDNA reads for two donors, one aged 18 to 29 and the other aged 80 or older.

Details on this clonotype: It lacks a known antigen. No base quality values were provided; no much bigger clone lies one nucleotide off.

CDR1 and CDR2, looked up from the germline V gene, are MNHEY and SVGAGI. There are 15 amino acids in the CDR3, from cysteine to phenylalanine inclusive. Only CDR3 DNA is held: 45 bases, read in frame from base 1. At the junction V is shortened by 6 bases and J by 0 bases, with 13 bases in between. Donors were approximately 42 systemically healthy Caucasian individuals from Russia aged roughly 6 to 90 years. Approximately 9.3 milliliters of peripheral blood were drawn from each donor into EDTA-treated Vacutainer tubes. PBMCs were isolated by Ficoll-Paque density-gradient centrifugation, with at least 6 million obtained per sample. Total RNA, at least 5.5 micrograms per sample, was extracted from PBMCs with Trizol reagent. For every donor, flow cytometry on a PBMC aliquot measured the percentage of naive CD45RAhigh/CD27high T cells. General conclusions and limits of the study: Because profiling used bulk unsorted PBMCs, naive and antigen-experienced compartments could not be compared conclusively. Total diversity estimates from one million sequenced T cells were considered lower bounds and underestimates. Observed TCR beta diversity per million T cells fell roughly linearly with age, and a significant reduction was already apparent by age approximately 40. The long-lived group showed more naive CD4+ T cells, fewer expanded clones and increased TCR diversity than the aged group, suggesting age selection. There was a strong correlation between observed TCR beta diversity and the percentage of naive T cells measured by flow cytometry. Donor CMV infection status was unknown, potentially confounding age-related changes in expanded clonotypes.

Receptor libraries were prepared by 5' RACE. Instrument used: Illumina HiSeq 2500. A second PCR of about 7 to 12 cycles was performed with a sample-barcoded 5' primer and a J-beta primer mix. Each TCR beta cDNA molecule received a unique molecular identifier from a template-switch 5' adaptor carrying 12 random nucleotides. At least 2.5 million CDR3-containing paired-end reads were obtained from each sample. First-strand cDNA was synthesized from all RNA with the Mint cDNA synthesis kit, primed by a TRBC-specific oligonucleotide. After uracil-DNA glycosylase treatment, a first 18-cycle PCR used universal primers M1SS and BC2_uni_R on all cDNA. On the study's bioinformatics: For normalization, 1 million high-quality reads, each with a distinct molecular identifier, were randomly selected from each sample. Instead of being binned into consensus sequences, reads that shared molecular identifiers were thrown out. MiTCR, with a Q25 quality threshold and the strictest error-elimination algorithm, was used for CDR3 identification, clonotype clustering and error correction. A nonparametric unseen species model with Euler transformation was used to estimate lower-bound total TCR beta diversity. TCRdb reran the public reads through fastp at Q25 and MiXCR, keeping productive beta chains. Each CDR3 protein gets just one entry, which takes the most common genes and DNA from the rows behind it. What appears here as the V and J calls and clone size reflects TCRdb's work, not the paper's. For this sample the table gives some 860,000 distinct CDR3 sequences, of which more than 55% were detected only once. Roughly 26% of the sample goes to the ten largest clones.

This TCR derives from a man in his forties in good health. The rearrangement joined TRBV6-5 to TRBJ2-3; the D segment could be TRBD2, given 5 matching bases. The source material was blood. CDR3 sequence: CASSRAGISTDTQYF. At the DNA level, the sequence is TGTGCCAGCAGCCGGGCGGGCATAAGCACAGATACGCAGTATTTT.